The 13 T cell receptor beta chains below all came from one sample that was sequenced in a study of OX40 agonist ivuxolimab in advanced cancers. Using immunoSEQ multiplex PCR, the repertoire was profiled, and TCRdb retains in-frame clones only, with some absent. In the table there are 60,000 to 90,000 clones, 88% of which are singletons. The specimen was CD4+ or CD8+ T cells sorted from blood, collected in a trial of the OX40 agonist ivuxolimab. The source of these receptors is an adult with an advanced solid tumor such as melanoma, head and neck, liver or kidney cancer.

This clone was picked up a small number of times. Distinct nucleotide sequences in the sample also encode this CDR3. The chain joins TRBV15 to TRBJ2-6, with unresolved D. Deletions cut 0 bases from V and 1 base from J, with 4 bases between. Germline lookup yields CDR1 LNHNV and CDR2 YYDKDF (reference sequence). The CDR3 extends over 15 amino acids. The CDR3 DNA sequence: TGTGCCACCAGCAGAGATCGTTCTGGGGCCAACGTCCTGACTTTC. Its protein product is CATSRDRSGANVLTF.

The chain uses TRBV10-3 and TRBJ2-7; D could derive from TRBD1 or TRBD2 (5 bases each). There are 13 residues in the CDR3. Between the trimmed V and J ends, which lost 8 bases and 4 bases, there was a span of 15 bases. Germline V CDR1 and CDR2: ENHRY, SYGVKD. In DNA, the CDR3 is TGTGCCATCTCCGTGGGGACCGTTTACGAGCAGTACTTC. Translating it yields CAISVGTVYEQYF.

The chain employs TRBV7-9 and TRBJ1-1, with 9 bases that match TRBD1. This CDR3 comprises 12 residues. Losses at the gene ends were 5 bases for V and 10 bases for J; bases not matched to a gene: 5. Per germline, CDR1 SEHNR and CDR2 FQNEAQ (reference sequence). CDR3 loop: CASSDYRGPAFF. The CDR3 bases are TGTGCCAGCAGCGATTACAGGGGGCCAGCTTTCTTT.

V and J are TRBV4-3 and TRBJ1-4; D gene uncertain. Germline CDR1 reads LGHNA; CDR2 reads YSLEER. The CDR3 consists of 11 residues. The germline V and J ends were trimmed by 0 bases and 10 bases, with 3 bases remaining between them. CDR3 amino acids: CASSQERKLFF. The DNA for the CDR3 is TGCGCCAGCAGCCAAGAGAGAAAACTGTTTTTT.

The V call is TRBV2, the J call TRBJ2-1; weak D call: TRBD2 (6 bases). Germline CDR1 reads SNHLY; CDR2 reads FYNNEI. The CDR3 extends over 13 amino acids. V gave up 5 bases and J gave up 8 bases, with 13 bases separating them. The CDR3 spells CASSRFWGDEQFF. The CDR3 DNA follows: TGTGCCAGCAGTAGATTCTGGGGGGATGAGCAGTTCTTC.

The CDR3 sequence: CASSHGTTTGELFF. CDR3 sequence (DNA): TGCGCCAGCAGCCACGGGACAACCACCGGGGAGCTGTTTTTT. This chain links TRBV4-1 with TRBJ2-2, with a possible D match to TRBD1 (6 bases). V dropped 3 bases and J dropped 4 bases, with 9 bases sitting between them. There are 14 residues in the CDR3. CDR1 is MGHRA and CDR2 is YSYEKL in the germline V gene.

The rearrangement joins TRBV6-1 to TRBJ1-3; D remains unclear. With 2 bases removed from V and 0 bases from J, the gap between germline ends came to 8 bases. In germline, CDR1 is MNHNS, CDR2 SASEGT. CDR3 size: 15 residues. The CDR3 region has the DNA TGTGCCAGCAGTGAACTGGCAGTCTCTGGAAACACCATATATTTT. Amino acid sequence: CASSELAVSGNTIYF.

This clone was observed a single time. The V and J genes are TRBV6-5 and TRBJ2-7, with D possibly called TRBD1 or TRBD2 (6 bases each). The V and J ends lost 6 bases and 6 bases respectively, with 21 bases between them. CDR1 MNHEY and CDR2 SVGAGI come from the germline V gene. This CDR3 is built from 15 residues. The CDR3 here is CASRPRGGSGGEQYF. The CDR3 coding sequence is TGTGCCAGCAGACCCAGGGGAGGTTCTGGGGGCGAGCAGTACTTC.

CDR3 in DNA: TGTGCCATCAGTAGTAGGACAGATAGCAATCAGCCCCAGCATTTT. Amino acid sequence: CAISSRTDSNQPQHF. V gene TRBV10-3 combines with J gene TRBJ1-5; D may be TRBD1 (6 bases). Trimming removed 5 bases from V and 0 bases from J, with 11 bases in between. The CDR3 consists of 15 residues. Germline V CDR1 and CDR2: ENHRY, SYGVKD.

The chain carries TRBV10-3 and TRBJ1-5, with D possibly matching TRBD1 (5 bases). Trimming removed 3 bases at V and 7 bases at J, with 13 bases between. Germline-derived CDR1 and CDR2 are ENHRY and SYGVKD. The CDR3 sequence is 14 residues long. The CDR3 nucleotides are TGTGCCATCAGTGACGATGGGGGGTGGCAGCCCCAGCATTTT. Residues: CAISDDGGWQPQHF.

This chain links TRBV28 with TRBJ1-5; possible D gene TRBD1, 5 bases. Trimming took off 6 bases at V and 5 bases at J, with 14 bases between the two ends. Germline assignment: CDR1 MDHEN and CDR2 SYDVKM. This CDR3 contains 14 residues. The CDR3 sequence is CASRTAQADQPQHF. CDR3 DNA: TGTGCCAGCAGGACGGCACAGGCCGATCAGCCCCAGCATTTT.

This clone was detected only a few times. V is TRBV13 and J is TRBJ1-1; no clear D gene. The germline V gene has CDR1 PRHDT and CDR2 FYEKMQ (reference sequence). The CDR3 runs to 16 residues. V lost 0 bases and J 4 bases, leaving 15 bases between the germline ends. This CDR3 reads CASSLGSRRRGTEAFF. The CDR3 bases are TGTGCCAGCAGCTTAGGCTCGAGGCGACGGGGCACTGAAGCTTTCTTT.

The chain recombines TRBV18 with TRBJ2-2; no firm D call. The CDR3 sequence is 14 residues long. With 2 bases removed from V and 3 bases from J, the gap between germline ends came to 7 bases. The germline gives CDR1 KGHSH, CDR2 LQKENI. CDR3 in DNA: TGTGCCAGCTCACCAATCCTAGACACCGGGGAGCTGTTTTTT. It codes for CASSPILDTGELFF.